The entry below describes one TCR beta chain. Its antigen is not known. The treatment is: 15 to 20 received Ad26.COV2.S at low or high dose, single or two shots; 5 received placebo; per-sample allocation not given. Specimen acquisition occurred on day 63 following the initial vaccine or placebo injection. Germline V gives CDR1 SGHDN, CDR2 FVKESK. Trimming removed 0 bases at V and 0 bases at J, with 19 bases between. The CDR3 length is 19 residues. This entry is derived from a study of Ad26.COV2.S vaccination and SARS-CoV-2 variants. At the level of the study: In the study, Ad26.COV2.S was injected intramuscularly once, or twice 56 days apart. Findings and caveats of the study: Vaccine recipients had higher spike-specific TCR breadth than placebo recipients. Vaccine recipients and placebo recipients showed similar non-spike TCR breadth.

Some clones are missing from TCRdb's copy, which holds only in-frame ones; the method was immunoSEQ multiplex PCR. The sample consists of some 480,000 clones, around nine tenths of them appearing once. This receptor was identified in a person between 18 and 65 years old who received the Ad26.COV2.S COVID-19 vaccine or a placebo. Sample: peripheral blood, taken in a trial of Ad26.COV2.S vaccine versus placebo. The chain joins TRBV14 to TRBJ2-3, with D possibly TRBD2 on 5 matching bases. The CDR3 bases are TGTGCCAGCAGCCAAGATGGCGGAAGGAGCGGCGCTAGCACAGATACGCAGTATTTT. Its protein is CASSQDGGRSGASTDTQYF.